The 21 T cell receptor beta chains given below trace back to one sample, sequenced in a study of blood T cell repertoires in COVID-19. Assay used: immunoSEQ multiplex PCR; TCRdb lists only in-frame clones, some missing. The table shows roughly 250,000 clones, with 85% to 90% occurring only once. Sequencing used peripheral blood. Receptors were obtained from a woman under 40 with COVID-19, enrolled during active disease.

The J gene is TRBJ1-5, the V gene TRBV19, with 8 positions matching TRBD1. The V segment lost 4 bases and the J segment 4 bases; nucleotides outside the gene matches: 6. CDR1 and CDR2 (germline): LNHDA, SQIVND (reference sequence). There are 15 residues in the CDR3. The CDR3 DNA reads as TGTGCCAGTAGTAGGCAGGGGGCTGGGAATCAGCCCCAGCATTTT. It codes for CASSRQGAGNQPQHF.

The rearrangement links TRBV28 to TRBJ2-5; 8 bases map to TRBD1. The V and J ends lost 2 bases and 10 bases, in that order; junction bases with no gene match: 9. The CDR3 is 14 residues long. Germline V gene sequence: CDR1 MDHEN, CDR2 SYDVKM. For the CDR3, the DNA is TGTGCCAGCAGTTTAGGGACAGGAACCCAAAGCCAGTACTTC. Its protein is CASSLGTGTQSQYF.

Here the CDR3 DNA reads TGCGCCAGCAGCGTCGGACTAGCGGGGGGTTACAATGAGCAGTTCTTC. It yields the protein CASSVGLAGGYNEQFF. The chain links TRBV5-1 to TRBJ2-1; TRBD2 matches at 14 bases. The CDR3 covers 16 residues. Germline V gives CDR1 SGHRS, CDR2 YFSETQ. V lost 4 bases and J lost 4; bases outside the gene matches: 4.

The chain links TRBV5-4 to TRBJ1-6; D gene ambiguous. V lost 4 bases, J lost 3 bases, and 14 bases lay in between. This CDR3 has 16 amino acids. CDR1 is SGHNT and CDR2 is YYREEE in the germline V gene (reference sequence). CDR3 sequence: CASSPGGSVYNSPLHF. The CDR3, as DNA: TGTGCCAGCAGCCCGGGCGGGTCTGTCTATAATTCACCCCTCCACTTT.

This clone was seen more than once but under ten times. The genes are TRBV5-1 and TRBJ2-1, with 11 positions matching TRBD1. The V and J ends lost 4 bases and 5 bases, in that order; junction bases with no gene match: 11. Germline V gives CDR1 SGHRS, CDR2 YFSETQ. CDR3 size: 17 residues. The CDR3 DNA reads TGCGCCAGCAGCCAAACTAGGGGACAGGGGGATCACAATGAGCAGTTCTTC. Its translation is CASSQTRGQGDHNEQFF.

V usage is TRBV5-6 and J usage is TRBJ2-5; D is uncertain. Germline CDR1 reads SGHDT; CDR2 reads YYEEEE. Trimming shortened V by 3 bases and J by 5 bases, and 8 bases separated the two germline ends. The CDR3 is 12 amino acids. In DNA form, the CDR3 reads TGTGCCAGCAGCTGGCGGCTGGAGACCCAGTACTTC. It encodes CASSWRLETQYF.

This clone was picked up one time. V gene TRBV10-3 combines with J gene TRBJ2-1, with D perhaps TRBD2 (7 bases). The CDR3 has 14 residues. Trimming left V 2 bases short and J 9 bases short, with 14 bases between. CDR1 and CDR2 (germline): ENHRY, SYGVKD. The CDR3 sequence is CAISEEGGLSEQFF. CDR3 DNA sequence: TGTGCCATCAGTGAGGAGGGGGGGCTGAGTGAGCAGTTCTTC.

The chain is built from TRBV1 and TRBJ2-5; the DNA was not used to check the table's D call, TRBD2. TRBV1 is noted as a pseudogene. The CDR3 contains 13 residues. This CDR3 is CTSSLGLRETQYF. CDR3 nucleotide sequence: TGCACCAGCAGCCTGGGACTCAGGGAGACCCAGTACTTC.

The CDR3, as DNA: TGTGCCAGCTCACCCCCCCCGGTCGACAGGGTGAGGAACGAGCAGTACTTC. Its translation: CASSPPPVDRVRNEQYF. V gene TRBV18 combines with J gene TRBJ2-7, with TRBD1 matching over 7 bases. Germline V gene data show CDR1 as KGHSH and CDR2 as LQKENI. Trimming cost V 3 bases and J 5 bases; bases outside gene matches: 16. The CDR3 spans 17 residues.

The chain links TRBV16 to TRBJ2-7; 7 nucleotides match TRBD1. The junction had 5 bases not matched to a gene; V was cut back by 1 base and J by 2 bases. Germline V gives CDR1 KGHSY, CDR2 FQNENV. This CDR3 is built from 15 residues. The CDR3 is CASSQFLGQTYEQYF. As DNA, the CDR3 is TGTGCCAGCAGCCAATTTTTGGGACAGACCTACGAGCAGTACTTC.

This chain joins TRBV2 and TRBJ2-2; 11 nucleotides match TRBD1. J gave up 5 bases and V 6 bases, and 8 bases lay outside the gene matches. Germline V lookup: CDR1 SNHLY, CDR2 FYNNEI. The CDR3 length is 16 residues. In DNA, the CDR3 is TGTGCCAGCAGGGCCCGGACAGGGGGCTTGACCGGGGAGCTGTTTTTT. Encoded protein: CASRARTGGLTGELFF.

The rearrangement links TRBV6-1 to TRBJ1-1, with D unclear. Trimming pared 2 bases from V and 1 base from J, leaving 14 bases between. The germline CDR1 and CDR2 sequences are MNHNS and SASEGT. The CDR3 is 16 residues long. CDR3 bases: TGTGCCAGCAGTGAACGCATTGGAGTCGGGAACACTGAAGCTTTCTTT. Protein sequence: CASSERIGVGNTEAFF.

The chain joins TRBV2 to TRBJ2-1, with 9 bases lining up with TRBD1. Losses at the gene ends were 7 bases for V and 0 bases for J; bases not matched to a gene: 13. Germline V gene data show CDR1 as SNHLY and CDR2 as FYNNEI. This CDR3 spans 18 amino acids. The chain's CDR3 is CASKRGTGQFSSYNEQFF. CDR3 sequence (DNA): TGTGCCAGCAAAAGAGGGACAGGGCAATTTAGCTCCTACAATGAGCAGTTCTTC.

The genes are TRBV6-5 and TRBJ1-4; 9 bases align to TRBD1. The V gene end was trimmed by 6 bases and the J gene end by 6 bases; junction bases not matched to a gene: 5. Germline V gives CDR1 MNHEY, CDR2 SVGAGI. CDR3 length: 14 amino acids. CDR3 coding DNA: TGTGCCAGCAGAGCGGACAGGGGTGATGAAAAACTGTTTTTT. It translates to CASRADRGDEKLFF.

This chain connects TRBV9 to TRBJ2-5; 8 nucleotides align to TRBD2. The germline V gene has CDR1 SGDLS and CDR2 YYNGEE. The CDR3 is made up of 17 amino acids. V lost 4 bases and J lost 1; bases outside the gene matches: 12. The CDR3 is CASSPRVASGSQETQYF. CDR3 DNA sequence: TGTGCCAGCAGCCCTCGGGTGGCTAGCGGGTCCCAAGAGACCCAGTACTTC.

A remark on this clone: The same CDR3 also results from other DNA sequences found in this sample. The chain recombines TRBV5-1 with TRBJ2-7, with 9 bases matching TRBD1. The length of the CDR3 is 14 residues. Germline V gene sequence: CDR1 SGHRS, CDR2 YFSETQ. V lost 4 bases, J lost 1 base, and 3 bases stayed unmatched. CDR3 loop: CASSTGQGSYEQYF. DNA of the CDR3: TGCGCCAGCAGCACCGGACAGGGGTCCTACGAGCAGTACTTC.

V is TRBV5-1 and J is TRBJ2-3; the match to TRBD1 covers 7 bases. Germline V gene data show CDR1 as SGHRS and CDR2 as YFSETQ. The CDR3 length is 14 residues. The trim removed 0 bases at V and 6 bases at J, leaving 4 bases unmatched. This chain's CDR3 is CASSLEVRGDTQYF. DNA of the CDR3: TGCGCCAGCAGCTTGGAAGTCAGGGGGGATACGCAGTATTTT.

This CDR3 is CSVLTGTVEAFF. CDR3 bases: TGCAGCGTTCTGACCGGGACTGTTGAAGCTTTCTTT. J is TRBJ1-1 and V is TRBV29-1; TRBD1 might be the D (5 bases). Trimming removed 5 bases from V and 7 bases from J, with 14 bases in between. The CDR3 runs to 12 residues. Germline CDR1 SQVTM, CDR2 ANQGSEA.

The CDR3 bases are TGTGCCAGCACCAAAGCCCCACTAGCGGGGGGGCCCTACGAGCAGTACTTC. This codes for CASTKAPLAGGPYEQYF. The chain joins TRBV11-2 to TRBJ2-7, with 13 nucleotides matching TRBD2. Per the germline V gene, CDR1 is SGHAT and CDR2 is FQNNGV. Germline trimming cut 7 bases from V and 2 bases from J; bases unmatched to any gene: 11. This CDR3 has 17 amino acids.

V usage is TRBV5-8 and J usage is TRBJ1-1; 7 nucleotides match TRBD1. CDR1 and CDR2 (germline): SGHTS, YDEGEE. The CDR3 length is 14 residues. With 4 bases clipped from V and 1 base from J, the junction kept 4 bases outside the gene matches. The CDR3 protein is CASSPRDRNTEAFF. The CDR3 bases are TGTGCCAGCAGCCCGAGGGACAGGAACACTGAAGCTTTCTTT.

The chain employs TRBV2 and TRBJ1-6; D is ambiguous. CDR1 is SNHLY and CDR2 is FYNNEI in the germline V gene. Trimming stripped 4 bases from V and 10 bases from J, with 14 bases between. The CDR3 contains 14 residues. The CDR3 is CASSVAGFGSPLHF. The CDR3 DNA is TGTGCCAGCAGTGTCGCGGGGTTTGGGTCACCCCTCCACTTT.